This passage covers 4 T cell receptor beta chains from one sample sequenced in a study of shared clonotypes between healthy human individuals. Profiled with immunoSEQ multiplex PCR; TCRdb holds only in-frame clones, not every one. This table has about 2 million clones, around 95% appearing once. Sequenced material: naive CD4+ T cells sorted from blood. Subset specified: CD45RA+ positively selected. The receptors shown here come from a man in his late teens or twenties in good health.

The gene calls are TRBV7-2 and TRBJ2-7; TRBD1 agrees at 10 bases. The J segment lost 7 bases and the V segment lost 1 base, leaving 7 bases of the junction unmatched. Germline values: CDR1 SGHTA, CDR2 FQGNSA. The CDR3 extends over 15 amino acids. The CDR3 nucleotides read TGTGCCAGCAGCTTAGTTTCGACAGGGGGCCGAGAGCAGTACTTC. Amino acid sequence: CASSLVSTGGREQYF.

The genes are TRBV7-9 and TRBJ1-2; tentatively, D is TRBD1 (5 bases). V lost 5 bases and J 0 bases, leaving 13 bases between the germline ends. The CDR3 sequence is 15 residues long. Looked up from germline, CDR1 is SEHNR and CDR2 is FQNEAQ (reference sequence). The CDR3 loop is CASSGADGANYGYTF. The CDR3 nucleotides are TGTGCCAGCAGCGGGGCGGACGGAGCTAACTATGGCTACACCTTC.

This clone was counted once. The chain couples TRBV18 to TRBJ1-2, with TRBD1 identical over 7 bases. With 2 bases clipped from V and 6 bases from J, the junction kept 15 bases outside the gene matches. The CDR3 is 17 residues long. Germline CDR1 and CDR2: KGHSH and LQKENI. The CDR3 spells CASSPWDSQSETNGYTF. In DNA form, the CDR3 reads TGTGCCAGCTCACCATGGGACAGCCAGAGCGAGACGAATGGCTACACCTTC.

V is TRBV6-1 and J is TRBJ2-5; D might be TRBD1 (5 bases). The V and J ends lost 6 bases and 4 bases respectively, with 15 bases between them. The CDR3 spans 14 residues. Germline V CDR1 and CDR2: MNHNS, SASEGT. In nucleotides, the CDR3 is TGTGCCAGCAGCCGCAGGGTCAGATCAGAGACCCAGTACTTC. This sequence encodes CASSRRVRSETQYF.